This T cell receptor (beta chain) was identified in a study of OX40 agonist ivuxolimab in advanced cancers. In the study overall: A male proportion of over 70% was recorded, with mean age 60 years and range roughly 23 to 79. Regarding the study as a whole: Partial responders dosed at 0.1-3.0 mg/kg displayed clonal expansion ranking among the lowest.

In the case of this clone: No antigen is known for it.

The germline CDR1 and CDR2 sequences are MDHEN and SYDVKM. Deletions cut 8 bases from V and 2 bases from J, with 12 bases between. The CDR3 is 13 residues long. Some clones are missing from TCRdb's copy, which holds only in-frame ones; the method was immunoSEQ multiplex PCR. Counted here are some 100,000 clones, 90% occurring once; the ten biggest clones make up approximately 0.3%. The receptor comes from an adult with an advanced solid tumor such as melanoma, head and neck, liver or kidney cancer. This material consisted of CD4+ or CD8+ T cells sorted from blood, taken in a trial of the OX40 agonist ivuxolimab. This sequence joins TRBV28 and TRBJ2-5; D is unresolved. CDR3 bases: TGTGCCAGCGGGGAACGGATTCAAGAGACCCAGTACTTC. Amino acid sequence: CASGERIQETQYF.